The 25 T cell receptor beta chains below were found in one sample sequenced in a study of cytomegalovirus exposure and HLA in healthy donors. This PCR relied on a set of 60 Vbeta primers and 13 Jbeta primers. Data came from immunoSEQ multiplex PCR; TCRdb stores just in-frame clones and leaves some out. The sample has roughly 110,000 clones; roughly four fifths are singletons. The specimen was PBMCs. These receptors originate from a woman aged 50 to 60 in good health and CMV-seropositive.

This clone has a handful of counts. The chain carries TRBV5-1 and TRBJ1-1; D gene uncertain. The CDR3 is made up of 13 amino acids. CDR1 and CDR2 from the germline V gene are SGHRS and YFSETQ. With 0 bases removed from V and 9 bases from J, the gap between germline ends came to 12 bases. Here the CDR3 reads CASSLAGRAQAFF. DNA for the CDR3: TGCGCCAGCAGCTTGGCGGGGAGGGCACAAGCTTTCTTT.

This clone turned up a few times. J is TRBJ1-2 and V is TRBV28; maybe TRBD1 (6 bases). Trimming stripped 3 bases from V and 0 bases from J, with 20 bases between. The length of the CDR3 is 18 residues. Germline CDR1 MDHEN, CDR2 SYDVKM. The CDR3 region has the DNA TGTGCCAGCAGTTTTGGGGTGGGGGCCGGGCGATCTAACTATGGCTACACCTTC. Translated: CASSFGVGAGRSNYGYTF.

The chain combines TRBV6-4 with TRBJ2-5; D is uncertain. TRBJ2-7 explains the end of the DNA better; the J call may be wrong. Germline lookup yields CDR1 MRHNA and CDR2 SNTAGT. This CDR3 is 12 amino acids long. The CDR3 nucleotides are TGTGCCAGCATCGGTCCTGTCTACGAGCAGTACTTC. It codes for CASIGPVYEQYF.

The rearrangement links TRBV6-1 to TRBJ1-1, with 7 bases matching TRBD1. The CDR3 runs to 14 residues. The J segment lost 5 bases and the V segment lost 8 bases, leaving 11 bases of the junction unmatched. CDR1 is MNHNS, CDR2 SASEGT, per germline. CDR3 amino acids: CASWYRGGVTEAFF. In DNA, the CDR3 is TGTGCCAGCTGGTACAGGGGAGGTGTTACTGAAGCTTTCTTT.

The chain has TRBV28 and TRBJ2-2; 9 bases map to TRBD2. CDR1 and CDR2 from the germline V gene are MDHEN and SYDVKM. Trimming cost V 3 bases and J 4 bases; bases outside gene matches: 6. This CDR3 has 16 residues. Written as DNA, the CDR3 is TGTGCCAGCAGTTTCCAGCGGGGGGCCACCACCGGGGAGCTGTTTTTT. As protein: CASSFQRGATTGELFF.

V and J are TRBV7-8 and TRBJ2-7; tentative D call: TRBD1 (5 bases). Germline V lookup: CDR1 SGHVS, CDR2 FQNEAQ. V was pared by 1 base and J by 3 bases, with 7 bases between. The CDR3 is 13 amino acids. CDR3 DNA: TGTGCCAGCAGCTTAGGACAGCTCTACGAGCAGTACTTC. It codes for CASSLGQLYEQYF.

This chain uses TRBV5-1 with TRBJ2-5, with 13 nucleotides matching TRBD2. This CDR3 contains 17 residues. V trimming: 3 bases; J trimming: 1 base; junction bases outside the gene matches: 6. Germline V gene lookup returns CDR1 SGHRS and CDR2 YFSETQ. Written as DNA, the CDR3 is TGCGCCAGCAGCTGGAGGGGACTAGCGGGGAGCCAAGAGACCCAGTACTTC. Translating gives CASSWRGLAGSQETQYF.

This CDR3 reads CASSLGSGNYGYTF. The CDR3 DNA reads TGCGCCAGCAGCTTGGGGTCGGGTAACTATGGCTACACCTTC. The V call is TRBV5-1, the J call TRBJ1-2, with D hard to call. There are 14 residues in the CDR3. CDR1 and CDR2 (germline): SGHRS, YFSETQ. V was pared by 0 bases and J by 1 base, with 7 bases between.

This chain connects TRBV9 to TRBJ1-1; 11 bases match TRBD1. CDR1 is SGDLS and CDR2 is YYNGEE in the germline V gene. The CDR3 runs 14 residues. Trimming at V came to 4 bases and at J to 4 bases, leaving 3 bases not matched to a gene. CDR3 sequence: CASSPGQGVTEAFF. Written as DNA, the CDR3 is TGTGCCAGCAGCCCGGGACAGGGGGTCACTGAAGCTTTCTTT.

V and J are TRBV11-2 and TRBJ2-7; TRBD1 is a possible D gene (6 bases). The CDR3 runs 14 residues. The V gene's germline CDR1 is SGHAT and CDR2 FQNNGV. The V and J ends lost 5 bases and 5 bases respectively, with 16 bases between them. CDR3 in amino acids: CASSPIQGRDEQYF. CDR3 sequence (DNA): TGTGCCAGCAGCCCCATACAGGGACGGGACGAGCAGTACTTC.

This clone was seen more than once but under ten times. The chain carries TRBV30 and TRBJ2-4; 12 bases agree with TRBD2. Losses at the gene ends were 1 base for V and 0 bases for J; bases not matched to a gene: 1. This CDR3 has 16 residues. CDR1 GTSNPN and CDR2 SVGIG come from the germline V gene (reference sequence). CDR3 nucleotides: TGTGCCTGGAGTGGGACTAGCGGGGCAGCCAAAAACATTCAGTACTTC. It translates to CAWSGTSGAAKNIQYF. Looking up the rest from reference TRBV30 and TRBJ2-4 gives the full variable domain: SQTIHQWPATLVQPVGSPLSLECTVEGTSNPNLYWYRQAAGRGLQLLFYSVGIGQISSEVPQNLSASRPQDRQFILSSKKLLLSDSGFYLCAWSGTSGAAKNIQYFGAGTRLSVL.

The V and J genes are TRBV2 and TRBJ1-3; weak D call: TRBD1 (6 bases). The CDR3 sequence is 19 residues long. The V end lost 4 bases, the J end lost 0 bases, and 22 bases lay between the germline ends. The V gene's germline CDR1 is SNHLY and CDR2 FYNNEI. For the CDR3, the DNA is TGTGCCAGCAGTGGTGGGGTTGGACAGTCATTAAGCTCTGGAAACACCATATATTTT. This gives the protein CASSGGVGQSLSSGNTIYF.

The rearrangement joins TRBV15 to TRBJ1-1, with D uncertain. V dropped 1 base and J dropped 1 base, with 4 bases sitting between them. CDR3 length: 13 amino acids. Germline lookup yields CDR1 LNHNV and CDR2 YYDKDF (reference sequence). CDR3 nucleotide sequence: TGTGCCACCAGCAGAGGTCGGAACACTGAAGCTTTCTTT. Its protein is CATSRGRNTEAFF.

The gene calls are TRBV18 and TRBJ2-5; 9 bases align to TRBD1. The CDR3 extends over 14 amino acids. Trimming cost V 3 bases and J 4 bases; bases outside gene matches: 3. Germline V gives CDR1 KGHSH, CDR2 LQKENI. The CDR3 DNA sequence: TGTGCCAGCTCACCTGGGACAGGGCGAGAGACCCAGTACTTC. Encoded protein: CASSPGTGRETQYF.

V and J are TRBV5-4 and TRBJ2-5; TRBD1 might be the D (5 bases). This CDR3 spans 15 amino acids. Trimming cost V 4 bases and J 5 bases, with 18 bases left between them. Germline V gene data show CDR1 as SGHNT and CDR2 as YYREEE (reference sequence). In DNA form, the CDR3 reads TGTGCCAGCAGCGTGAGGTCCCAGGGAATGGAGACCCAGTACTTC. Its protein product is CASSVRSQGMETQYF. The full variable domain, rest sourced from reference TRBV5-4 and TRBJ2-5, is ETGVTQSPTHLIKTRGQQVTLRCSSQSGHNTVSWYQQALGQGPQFIFQYYREEENGRGNFPPRFSGLQFPNYSSELNVNALELDDSALYLCASSVRSQGMETQYFGPGTRLLVL.

This clone turned up a few times. This sequence joins TRBV5-6 and TRBJ2-7, with TRBD2 identical over 9 bases. From germline, CDR1 is SGHDT and CDR2 YYEEEE. The CDR3 is made up of 12 amino acids. J lost 5 bases, V lost 4 bases, and 1 base had no gene match. The DNA of the CDR3 is TGTGCCAGCAGCCGACTAGCGGACGAGCAGTACTTC. It is translated as CASSRLADEQYF.

The rearrangement uses TRBV13 and TRBJ1-4; D unclear. With 5 bases removed from V and 7 bases from J, the gap between germline ends came to 5 bases. Germline V gene data show CDR1 as PRHDT and CDR2 as FYEKMQ (reference sequence). The CDR3 spans 11 residues. The CDR3 nucleotides read TGTGCCAGCAGCCCCCGTGAAAAACTGTTTTTT. This encodes CASSPREKLFF.

The V call is TRBV16, the J call TRBJ1-1, with 7 bases matching TRBD1. This CDR3 is 15 amino acids long. The J segment lost 5 bases and the V segment lost 6 bases, leaving 12 bases of the junction unmatched. The germline V gene has CDR1 KGHSY and CDR2 FQNENV. CDR3 sequence: CASRRQQGPGTEAFF. For the CDR3, the DNA is TGTGCCAGCAGACGACAACAGGGGCCAGGGACTGAAGCTTTCTTT.

The chain is built from TRBV6-1 and TRBJ1-2; D remains ambiguous. The CDR3 has 14 residues. V lost 6 bases to trimming and J lost 7 bases, with 18 bases between them. Germline V gene lookup returns CDR1 MNHNS and CDR2 SASEGT. The CDR3 region is CASSGSGEGFGYTF. The CDR3, as DNA: TGTGCCAGCAGCGGATCCGGGGAGGGTTTTGGCTACACCTTC.

The chain couples TRBV10-1 to TRBJ2-1; 12 bases align to TRBD2. Germline CDR1 WNHNN, CDR2 SYGVQD (reference sequence). V was clipped by 0 bases and J by 4 bases; unmatched bases: 4. CDR3 length: 17 amino acids. CDR3 region: CASSESASGGDYNEQFF. The CDR3 DNA reads TGCGCCAGCAGTGAGTCGGCTAGCGGGGGGGATTACAATGAGCAGTTCTTC.

The rearrangement joins TRBV19 to TRBJ1-1, with D maybe TRBD1 (6 bases). This CDR3 has 13 amino acids. CDR1 and CDR2 from the germline V gene are LNHDA and SQIVND (reference sequence). V gave up 7 bases and J gave up 4 bases, with 13 bases separating them. CDR3 region: CASTTTGRTEAFF. The CDR3 bases are TGTGCCAGTACTACGACAGGACGCACTGAAGCTTTCTTT.

The chain combines TRBV19 with TRBJ1-6, with TRBD1 as a possible D gene (6 bases). The CDR3 contains 19 residues. Per germline, CDR1 LNHDA and CDR2 SQIVND (reference sequence). Trimming left V 0 bases short and J 0 bases short, with 15 bases between. Here the CDR3 DNA reads TGTGCCAGTAGTATAGAGGGGACACCACGGAGCTCCTATAATTCACCCCTCCACTTT. It is translated as CASSIEGTPRSSYNSPLHF.

The chain uses TRBV7-9 and TRBJ2-7, with 7 bases that match TRBD1. CDR1 SEHNR and CDR2 FQNEAQ come from the germline V gene (reference sequence). The CDR3 loop spans 17 amino acids. The ends lost 6 bases at V and 1 base at J; junction bases unmatched: 15. The CDR3 DNA is TGTGCCAGCAGTACTTCCCTGGGGACAGATGCGTCCTACGAGCAGTACTTC. This gives the protein CASSTSLGTDASYEQYF.

J is TRBJ1-2 and V is TRBV18, with 7 bases matching TRBD1. The CDR3 consists of 13 residues. The germline CDR1 and CDR2 sequences are KGHSH and LQKENI. V lost 3 bases, J lost 3 bases, and 1 base stayed unmatched. For the CDR3, the DNA is TGTGCCAGCTCACCTGGGACAGACTATGGCTACACCTTC. Its protein is CASSPGTDYGYTF.

The CDR3 DNA sequence: TGTGCCAGCAGTGACGGACAGGGGGGGAATTCACCCCTCCACTTT. Translating gives CASSDGQGGNSPLHF. The chain combines TRBV6-1 with TRBJ1-6; TRBD1 agrees at 10 bases. CDR1 is MNHNS and CDR2 is SASEGT in the germline V gene. With 3 bases clipped from V and 7 bases from J, the junction kept 3 bases outside the gene matches. There are 15 residues in the CDR3.